This entry describes one TCR beta chain. This specimen comes from a study of T-cell memory formation after mild COVID-19. TCRdb independently ran MiXCR on the 5' RACE reads; one entry per CDR3 protein. The table records 180,000 or so distinct CDR3 sequences, about a sixth of them present only once. The CDR3 runs 13 residues. The germline gives CDR1 SSHAT, CDR2 FNYEAQ (reference sequence). Sequencing used PBMCs or a T cell subset sorted from them (not recorded which). The chain recombines TRBV7-7 with TRBJ2-2; the D gene is possibly TRBD1 (6 bases). The sequence was collected from an adult woman who had mild COVID-19 (a few samples of this study predate the infection). Cell type and time point are not known. CDR3 bases: TGTGGAAGCGGACAGATGAACACCGGGGAGCTGTTTTTT. It codes for CGSGQMNTGELFF.